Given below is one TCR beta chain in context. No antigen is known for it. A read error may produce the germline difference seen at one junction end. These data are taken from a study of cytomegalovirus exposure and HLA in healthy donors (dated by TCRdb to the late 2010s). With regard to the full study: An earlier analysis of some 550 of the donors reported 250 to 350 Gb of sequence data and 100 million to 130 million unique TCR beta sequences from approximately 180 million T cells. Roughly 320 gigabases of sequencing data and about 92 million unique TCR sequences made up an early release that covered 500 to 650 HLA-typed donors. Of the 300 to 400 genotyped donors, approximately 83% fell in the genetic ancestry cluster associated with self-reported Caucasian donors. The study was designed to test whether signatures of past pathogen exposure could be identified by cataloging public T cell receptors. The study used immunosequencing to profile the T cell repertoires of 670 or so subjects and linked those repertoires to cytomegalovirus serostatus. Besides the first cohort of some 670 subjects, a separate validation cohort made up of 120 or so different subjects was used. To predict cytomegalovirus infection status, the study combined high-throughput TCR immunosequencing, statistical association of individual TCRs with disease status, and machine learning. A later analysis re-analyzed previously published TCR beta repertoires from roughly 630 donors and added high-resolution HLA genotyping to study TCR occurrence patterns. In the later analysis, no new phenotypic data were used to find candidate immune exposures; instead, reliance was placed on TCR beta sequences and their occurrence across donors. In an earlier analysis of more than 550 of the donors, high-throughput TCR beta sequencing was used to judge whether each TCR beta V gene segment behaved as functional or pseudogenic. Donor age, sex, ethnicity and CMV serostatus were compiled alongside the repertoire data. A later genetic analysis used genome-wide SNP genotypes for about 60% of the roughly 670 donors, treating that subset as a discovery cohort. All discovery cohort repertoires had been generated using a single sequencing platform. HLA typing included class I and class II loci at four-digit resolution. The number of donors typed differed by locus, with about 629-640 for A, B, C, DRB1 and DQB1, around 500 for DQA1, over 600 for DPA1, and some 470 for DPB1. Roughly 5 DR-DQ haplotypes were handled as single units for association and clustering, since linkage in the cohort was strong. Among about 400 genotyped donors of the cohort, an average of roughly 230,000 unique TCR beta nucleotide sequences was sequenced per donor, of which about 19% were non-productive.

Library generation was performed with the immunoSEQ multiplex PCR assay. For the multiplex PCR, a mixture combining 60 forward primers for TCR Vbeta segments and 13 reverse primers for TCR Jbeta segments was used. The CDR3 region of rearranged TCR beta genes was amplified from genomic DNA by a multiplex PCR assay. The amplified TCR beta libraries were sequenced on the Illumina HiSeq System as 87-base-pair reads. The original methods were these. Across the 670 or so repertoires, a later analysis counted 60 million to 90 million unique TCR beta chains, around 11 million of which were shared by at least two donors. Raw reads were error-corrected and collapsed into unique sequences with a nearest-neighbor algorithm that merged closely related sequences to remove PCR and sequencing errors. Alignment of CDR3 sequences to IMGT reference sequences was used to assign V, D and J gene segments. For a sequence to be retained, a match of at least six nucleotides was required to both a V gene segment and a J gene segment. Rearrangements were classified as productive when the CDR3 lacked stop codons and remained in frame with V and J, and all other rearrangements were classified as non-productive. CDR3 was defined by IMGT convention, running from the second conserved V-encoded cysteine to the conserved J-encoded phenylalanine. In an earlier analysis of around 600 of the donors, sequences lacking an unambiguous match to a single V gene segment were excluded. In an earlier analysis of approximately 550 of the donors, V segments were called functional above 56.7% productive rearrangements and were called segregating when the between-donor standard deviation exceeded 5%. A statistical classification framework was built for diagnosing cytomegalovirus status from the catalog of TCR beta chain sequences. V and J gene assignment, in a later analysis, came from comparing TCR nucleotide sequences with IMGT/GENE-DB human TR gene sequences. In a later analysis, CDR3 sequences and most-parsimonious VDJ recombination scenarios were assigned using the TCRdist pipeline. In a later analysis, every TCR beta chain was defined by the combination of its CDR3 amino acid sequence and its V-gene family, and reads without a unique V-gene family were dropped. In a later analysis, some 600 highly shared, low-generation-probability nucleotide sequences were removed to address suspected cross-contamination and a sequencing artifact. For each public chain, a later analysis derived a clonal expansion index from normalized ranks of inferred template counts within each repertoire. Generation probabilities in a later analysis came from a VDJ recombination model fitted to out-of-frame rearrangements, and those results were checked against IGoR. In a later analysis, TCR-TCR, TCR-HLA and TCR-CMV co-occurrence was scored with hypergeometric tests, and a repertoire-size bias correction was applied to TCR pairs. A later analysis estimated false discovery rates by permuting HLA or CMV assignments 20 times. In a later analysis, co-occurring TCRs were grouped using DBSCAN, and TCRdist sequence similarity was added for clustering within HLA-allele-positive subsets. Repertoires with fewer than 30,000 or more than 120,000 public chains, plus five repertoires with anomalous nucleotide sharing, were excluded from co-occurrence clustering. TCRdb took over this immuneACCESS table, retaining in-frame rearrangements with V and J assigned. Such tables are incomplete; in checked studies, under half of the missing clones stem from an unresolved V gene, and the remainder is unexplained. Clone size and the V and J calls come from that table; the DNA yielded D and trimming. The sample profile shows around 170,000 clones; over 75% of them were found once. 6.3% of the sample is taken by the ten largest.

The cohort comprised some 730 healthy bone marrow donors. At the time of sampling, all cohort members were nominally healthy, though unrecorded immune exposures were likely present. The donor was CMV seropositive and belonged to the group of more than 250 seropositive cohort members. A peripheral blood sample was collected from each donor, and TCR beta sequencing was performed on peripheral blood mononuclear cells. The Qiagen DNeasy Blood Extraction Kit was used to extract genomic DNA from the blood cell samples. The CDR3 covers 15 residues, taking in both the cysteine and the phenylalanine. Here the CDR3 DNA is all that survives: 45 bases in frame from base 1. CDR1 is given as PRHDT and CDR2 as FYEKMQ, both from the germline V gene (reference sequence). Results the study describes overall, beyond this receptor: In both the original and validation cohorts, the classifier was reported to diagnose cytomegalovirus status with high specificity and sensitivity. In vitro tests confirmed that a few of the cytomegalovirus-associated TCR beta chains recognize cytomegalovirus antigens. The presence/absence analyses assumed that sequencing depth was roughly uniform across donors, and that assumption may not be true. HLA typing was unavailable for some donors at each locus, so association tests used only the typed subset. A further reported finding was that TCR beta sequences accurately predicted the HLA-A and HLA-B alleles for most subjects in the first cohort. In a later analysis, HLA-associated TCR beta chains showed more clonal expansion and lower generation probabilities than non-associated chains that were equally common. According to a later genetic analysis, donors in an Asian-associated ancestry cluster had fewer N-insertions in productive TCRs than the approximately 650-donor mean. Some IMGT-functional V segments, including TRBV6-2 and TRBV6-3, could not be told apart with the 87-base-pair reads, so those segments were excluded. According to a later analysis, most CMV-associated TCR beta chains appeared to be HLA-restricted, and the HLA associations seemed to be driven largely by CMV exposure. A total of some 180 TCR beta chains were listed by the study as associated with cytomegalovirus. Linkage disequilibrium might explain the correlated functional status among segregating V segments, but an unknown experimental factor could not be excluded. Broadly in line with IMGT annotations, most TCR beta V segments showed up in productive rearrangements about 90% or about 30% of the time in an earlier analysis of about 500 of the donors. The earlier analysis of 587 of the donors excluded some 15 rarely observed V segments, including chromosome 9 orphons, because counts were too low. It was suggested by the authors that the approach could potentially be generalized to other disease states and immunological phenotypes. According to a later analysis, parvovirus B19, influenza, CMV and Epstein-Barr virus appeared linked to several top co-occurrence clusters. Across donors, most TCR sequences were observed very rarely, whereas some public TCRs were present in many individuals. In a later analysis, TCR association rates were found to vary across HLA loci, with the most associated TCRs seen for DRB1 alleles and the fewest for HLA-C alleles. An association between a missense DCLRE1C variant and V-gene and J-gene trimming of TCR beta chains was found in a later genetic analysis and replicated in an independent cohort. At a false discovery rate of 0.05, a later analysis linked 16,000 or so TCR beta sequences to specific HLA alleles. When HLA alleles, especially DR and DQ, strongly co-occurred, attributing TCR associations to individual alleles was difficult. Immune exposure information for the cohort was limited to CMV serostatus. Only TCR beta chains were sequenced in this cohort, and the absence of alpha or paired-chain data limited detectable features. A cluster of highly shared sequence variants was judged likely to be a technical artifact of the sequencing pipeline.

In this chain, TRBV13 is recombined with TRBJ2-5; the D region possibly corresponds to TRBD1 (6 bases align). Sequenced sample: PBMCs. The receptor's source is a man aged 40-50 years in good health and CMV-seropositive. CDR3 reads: CASGLRPGALETQYF. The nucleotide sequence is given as TGTGCCAGCGGCTTAAGACCAGGGGCCTTGGAGACCCAGTACTTC.